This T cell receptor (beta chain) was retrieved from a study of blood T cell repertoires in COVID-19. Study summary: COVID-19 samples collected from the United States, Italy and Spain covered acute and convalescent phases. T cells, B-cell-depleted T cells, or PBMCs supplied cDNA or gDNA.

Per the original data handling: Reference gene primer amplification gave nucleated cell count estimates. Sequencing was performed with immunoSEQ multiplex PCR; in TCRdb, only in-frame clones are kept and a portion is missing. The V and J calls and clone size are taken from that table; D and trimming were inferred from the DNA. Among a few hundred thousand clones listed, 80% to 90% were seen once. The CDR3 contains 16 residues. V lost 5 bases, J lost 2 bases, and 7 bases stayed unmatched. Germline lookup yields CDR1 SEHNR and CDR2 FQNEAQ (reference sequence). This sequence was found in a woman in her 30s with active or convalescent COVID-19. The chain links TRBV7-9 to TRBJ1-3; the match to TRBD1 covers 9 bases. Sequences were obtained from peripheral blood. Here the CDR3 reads CASSLGTGKTGNTIYF. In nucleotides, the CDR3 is TGTGCCAGCAGCCTGGGGACAGGGAAAACTGGAAACACCATATATTTT.